The present TCR beta chain was sequenced within a study of OX40 agonist ivuxolimab in advanced cancers. Here immunoSEQ multiplex PCR was the method, and the copy in TCRdb shows in-frame clones only, minus some. The table lists approximately 110,000 clones, around 90% of them singletons. Baseline was the first blood sampling point, followed by cycle 4 day 1 and cycle 7 day 1. The V end was cut by 5 bases, the J end by 4 bases, with 18 bases between. This CDR3 region has 16 residues. Looked up from germline, CDR1 is SGHTA and CDR2 is FQGTGA. This material consisted of CD4+ or CD8+ T cells sorted from blood, taken in a trial of the OX40 agonist ivuxolimab. The sequence came from an adult with an advanced solid tumor such as melanoma, head and neck, liver or kidney cancer. This rearrangement joins TRBV7-3 to TRBJ1-3, with D unresolved. The DNA of the CDR3 is TGTGCCAGCAGCGCCCTCGGAGGGCTGAACGGAAACACCATATATTTT. Encoded protein: CASSALGGLNGNTIYF.